The 29 T cell receptor beta chains below all came from one sample that was sequenced in a study of control samples from healthy donors and cancer patients. Repertoires were generated with immunoSEQ multiplex PCR, while TCRdb's copy carries only in-frame clones and drops some. The sample yields about 83,000 clones, around 91% seen once. The sample taken for sequencing was blood. Every receptor here comes from a man in his forties or fifties in good health.

The rearrangement joins TRBV11-2 to TRBJ1-1; D is unresolved. The CDR3 spans 13 residues. V lost 6 bases, J lost 6 bases, and 14 bases lay in between. Germline loops: CDR1 SGHAT, CDR2 FQNNGV. CDR3: CASSRYLSAEAFF. CDR3 DNA: TGTGCCAGCAGTCGATACCTATCGGCTGAAGCTTTCTTT.

About this clone: One junction end disagrees with the germline gene, perhaps due to a read error. The chain combines TRBV15 with TRBJ1-2, with D possibly matching TRBD1 (6 bases). The CDR3 has 13 residues. Germline lookup yields CDR1 LNHNV and CDR2 YYDKDF (reference sequence). The CDR3 region has the DNA TGTGCAACCAGGGGTTCAGCTAACTATGGCTACACCTTC. It translates to CATRGSANYGYTF. Drawing the rest from reference TRBV15 and TRBJ1-2, the complete variable domain is DAMVIQNPRYQVTQFGKPVTLSCSQTLNHNVMYWYQQKSSQAPKLLFHYYDKDFNNEADTPDNFQSRRPNTSFCFLDIRSPGLGDTAMYLCATRGSANYGYTFGSGTRLTVV.

About this clone itself: A read error may produce the germline difference seen at one junction end. The V call is TRBV2, the J call TRBJ1-1, with D uncertain. The germline V gene has CDR1 SNHLY and CDR2 FYNNEI. The CDR3 spans 12 residues. DNA for the CDR3: TGTGCCACCAGTCAGAAGAACACTGAAGCTTTCTTT. This sequence encodes CATSQKNTEAFF.

V gene TRBV6-6 combines with J gene TRBJ1-2; no firm D call. V lost 1 base, J lost 3 bases, and 6 bases lay in between. The CDR3 consists of 13 residues. The germline V gene has CDR1 MNHNY and CDR2 SVGAGI (reference sequence). The CDR3 protein is CASSYFPDYGYTF. DNA of the CDR3: TGTGCCAGCAGTTACTTCCCGGACTATGGCTACACCTTC.

The rearrangement uses TRBV6-1 and TRBJ1-2; no firm D call. CDR1 is MNHNS and CDR2 is SASEGT in the germline V gene. The CDR3 is 12 residues long. V lost 2 bases and J lost 7, with 8 bases in between. The CDR3 spells CASSEFRGGYTF. CDR3 DNA sequence: TGTGCCAGCAGTGAATTCCGGGGTGGCTACACCTTC.

The genes are TRBV6-4 and TRBJ1-2; no reliable D call. The CDR3 runs to 15 residues. Germline V lookup: CDR1 MRHNA, CDR2 SNTAGT. V lost 5 bases and J 2 bases, leaving 15 bases between the germline ends. CDR3 nucleotide sequence: TGTGCCAGCAGTTCCCCAGGTCGGCGAAACTATGGCTACACCTTC. This translates into CASSSPGRRNYGYTF.

This clone appeared once. The chain couples TRBV5-1 to TRBJ1-3; unclear D gene. This CDR3 has 15 amino acids. V was clipped by 4 bases and J by 3 bases, with 14 bases between them. Germline V CDR1 and CDR2: SGHRS, YFSETQ. The CDR3 region has the DNA TGCGCCAGCAGCCCGTACACGACGAGTGGAAACACCATATATTTT. As protein: CASSPYTTSGNTIYF.

The chain joins TRBV6-1 to TRBJ1-4; D unresolved. This CDR3 spans 13 amino acids. Germline V lookup: CDR1 MNHNS, CDR2 SASEGT. Trimming cost V 1 base and J 5 bases, with 5 bases left between them. CDR3 in DNA: TGTGCCAGCAGTGAAGAAAGAAATGAAAAACTGTTTTTT. This gives the protein CASSEERNEKLFF.

This chain links TRBV11-2 with TRBJ2-1; TRBD1 might be the D (6 bases). The V gene lost 4 bases and the J gene lost 7 bases, with 11 bases spanning the gap. CDR3 length equals 13 residues. Germline V gene lookup returns CDR1 SGHAT and CDR2 FQNNGV. The chain's CDR3 is CASSSTDRNEQFF. The CDR3 bases are TGTGCCAGCAGCTCAACCGACAGGAATGAGCAGTTCTTC.

This clone was seen only once. The chain joins TRBV27 to TRBJ1-2; D gene unclear. CDR1 is MNHEY and CDR2 is SMNVEV in the germline V gene (reference sequence). V dropped 4 bases and J dropped 8 bases, with 14 bases sitting between them. The CDR3 sequence is 13 residues long. CDR3 DNA sequence: TGTGCCAGCAGTTCGTCAATTTGGCAAGGCTACACCTTC. Translation: CASSSSIWQGYTF.

V gene TRBV7-2 combines with J gene TRBJ1-3; 7 nucleotides match TRBD1. Germline loops: CDR1 SGHTA, CDR2 FQGNSA. Trimming took 4 bases from V and 2 from J; bases not matched to a gene: 2. The CDR3 totals 14 residues. The CDR3 region is CASSSGQPGNTIYF. CDR3 nucleotides: TGTGCCAGCAGCTCGGGACAGCCTGGAAACACCATATATTTT.

The gene calls are TRBV29-1 and TRBJ1-2; no firm D call. The V gene's germline CDR1 is SQVTM and CDR2 ANQGSEA. Trimming pared 4 bases from V and 5 bases from J, leaving 17 bases between. CDR3 length: 14 amino acids. CDR3 coding DNA: TGCAGCGTTGGCCTAACCGGACTAGATTATGGCTACACCTTC. It yields the protein CSVGLTGLDYGYTF.

This rearrangement joins TRBV5-1 to TRBJ2-1; 11 bases are shared with TRBD1. Germline V gives CDR1 SGHRS, CDR2 YFSETQ. The CDR3 is 15 residues long. The J segment lost 10 bases and the V segment lost 2 bases, leaving 8 bases of the junction unmatched. The CDR3 here is CASSLGTGGAGEQFF. CDR3 DNA: TGCGCCAGCAGCTTAGGGACAGGGGGTGCAGGAGAGCAGTTCTTC.

The gene calls are TRBV29-1 and TRBJ1-1; TRBD1 is a possible D gene (5 bases). The germline gives CDR1 SQVTM, CDR2 ANQGSEA. This CDR3 spans 13 amino acids. Trimming left V 7 bases short and J 1 base short, with 13 bases between. The CDR3 sequence is CSGRQISNTEAFF. CDR3 coding DNA: TGCAGCGGCCGACAGATCTCGAACACTGAAGCTTTCTTT.

The chain links TRBV24-1 to TRBJ1-5; TRBD1 might be the D (5 bases). The V end was cut by 3 bases, the J end by 3 bases, with 11 bases between. The CDR3 has 15 amino acids. Germline lookup yields CDR1 KGHDR and CDR2 SFDVKD. The DNA for the CDR3 is TGTGCCACCAGTGATCGGACATCTCTCAATCAGCCCCAGCATTTT. Amino acid sequence: CATSDRTSLNQPQHF.

V usage is TRBV19 and J usage is TRBJ1-1; tentatively, D is TRBD1 (6 bases). Germline assignment: CDR1 LNHDA and CDR2 SQIVND (reference sequence). This CDR3 is built from 16 residues. Between the trimmed V and J ends, which lost 0 bases and 2 bases, there was a span of 13 bases. CDR3 bases: TGTGCCAGTAGTATAGACGTGTGGGGGCTCAACACTGAAGCTTTCTTT. Its translation: CASSIDVWGLNTEAFF.

The rearrangement links TRBV6-1 to TRBJ1-1; D might be TRBD1 (6 bases). The germline V gene has CDR1 MNHNS and CDR2 SASEGT. V gave up 1 base and J gave up 9 bases, with 12 bases separating them. The CDR3 has 13 residues. DNA of the CDR3: TGTGCCAGCAGTGAAGGGGCAGGGGATAAAGCTTTCTTT. Translated, it gives CASSEGAGDKAFF.

This clone showed up just once. The rearrangement uses TRBV12-3 or TRBV12-4 and TRBJ1-4, with a weak D call TRBD1 (5 bases). V dropped 3 bases and J dropped 8 bases, with 10 bases sitting between them. The CDR3 contains 13 residues. The CDR3 DNA sequence: TGTGCCAGCAGTTTGGCAGGGATAGAAAAACTGTTTTTT. Translated: CASSLAGIEKLFF.

V and J are TRBV9 and TRBJ2-3, with 9 bases aligning to TRBD1. In germline, CDR1 is SGDLS, CDR2 YYNGEE. CDR3 size: 15 residues. The V gene end was trimmed by 4 bases and the J gene end by 6 bases; junction bases not matched to a gene: 9. The CDR3 reads CASSPGQGSRDTQYF. CDR3 DNA sequence: TGTGCCAGCAGCCCCGGACAGGGGTCGAGGGATACGCAGTATTTT.

The chain joins TRBV7-2 to TRBJ1-3; TRBD1 is a possible D gene (6 bases). In germline, CDR1 is SGHTA, CDR2 FQGNSA. The V gene lost 1 base and the J gene lost 0 bases, with 10 bases spanning the gap. This CDR3 has 16 residues. CDR3 DNA: TGTGCCAGCAGCTTAGTGGGGGCCAACTCTGGAAACACCATATATTTT. It specifies CASSLVGANSGNTIYF.

The chain couples TRBV5-6 to TRBJ1-2, with 9 bases fitting TRBD1. Trimming removed 4 bases from V and 8 bases from J; junction bases left unmatched: 9. CDR3 length: 14 amino acids. Germline CDR1 and CDR2: SGHDT and YYEEEE. CDR3 in amino acids: CASSRDRAAVGYTF. CDR3 nucleotides: TGTGCCAGCAGCCGGGACAGGGCGGCGGTCGGCTACACCTTC.

The chain links TRBV3-1 (or the pseudogene TRBV3-2) to TRBJ2-1, with D perhaps matching TRBD2 (6 bases). Between the trimmed V and J ends, which lost 4 bases and 9 bases, there was a span of 7 bases. Germline V gives CDR1 LGHDT, CDR2 YNNKEL (reference sequence). The CDR3 is made up of 11 amino acids. CDR3 coding DNA: TGTGCCAGCAGCCGGGGAGGTGAGCAGTTCTTC. It specifies CASSRGGEQFF.

The chain uses TRBV2 and TRBJ2-5; 9 nucleotides match TRBD2. Unmatched junction bases numbered 3, after V lost 4 bases and J lost 0 bases. The germline gives CDR1 SNHLY, CDR2 FYNNEI. The CDR3 sequence is 15 residues long. Here the CDR3 reads CASSAPSGNQETQYF. The CDR3 DNA sequence: TGTGCCAGCAGTGCGCCTAGCGGGAACCAAGAGACCCAGTACTTC.

The chain employs TRBV25-1 and TRBJ1-6; a weak D match, TRBD1 (5 bases). The CDR3 covers 13 residues. CDR1 is MGHDK, CDR2 SYGVNS, per germline. With 5 bases removed from V and 9 bases from J, the gap between germline ends came to 11 bases. CDR3 in DNA: TGTGCCAGCAGTATACGGGGGAGTTCACCCCTCCACTTT. Protein product: CASSIRGSSPLHF.

This chain uses TRBV3-1 (or the pseudogene TRBV3-2) with TRBJ2-3; 9 positions match TRBD1. V was clipped by 1 base and J by 6 bases; unmatched bases: 11. The CDR3 sequence is 17 residues long. Germline V gene lookup returns CDR1 LGHDT and CDR2 YNNKEL (reference sequence). Here the CDR3 reads CASSQGTGVGPSDTQYF. For the CDR3, the DNA is TGTGCCAGCAGCCAAGGGACAGGGGTAGGCCCCTCGGATACGCAGTATTTT.

The chain couples TRBV3-1 (or the pseudogene TRBV3-2) to TRBJ1-2; unclear D gene. Germline V gene sequence: CDR1 LGHDT, CDR2 YNNKEL (reference sequence). V was trimmed by 0 bases and J by 8 bases, leaving 10 bases between them. This CDR3 is 13 amino acids long. The CDR3, as DNA: TGTGCCAGCAGCCAAGATGGCGGTTTGGGCTACACCTTC. Its protein product is CASSQDGGLGYTF.

This chain joins TRBV2 and TRBJ2-3; D may be TRBD1 (6 bases). The length of the CDR3 is 13 residues. The V gene lost 8 bases and the J gene lost 1 base, with 10 bases spanning the gap. Per the germline V gene, CDR1 is SNHLY and CDR2 is FYNNEI. CDR3 sequence: CASEAGGTDTQYF. The CDR3 bases are TGTGCCAGCGAAGCAGGGGGCACAGATACGCAGTATTTT.

The chain employs TRBV6-5 and TRBJ1-1; no clear D. Germline CDR1 MNHEY, CDR2 SVGAGI. The CDR3 totals 15 residues. V lost 1 base to trimming and J lost 4 bases, with 13 bases between them. The CDR3 region is CASSYLGWGSTEAFF. Here the CDR3 DNA reads TGTGCCAGCAGTTACTTGGGGTGGGGTAGCACTGAAGCTTTCTTT.

The CDR3 sequence is CASSLTSSFGSPLHF. In nucleotides, the CDR3 is TGTGCCAGCAGCTTAACGTCTTCGTTCGGGTCACCCCTCCACTTT. The V gene is TRBV7-6, the J gene TRBJ1-6; no clear D gene. V shed 2 bases and J shed 10 bases, with 15 bases lying between them. CDR1 and CDR2 (germline): SGHVS, FNYEAQ. The CDR3 loop spans 15 amino acids.